The clone carrying this T cell receptor (beta chain) came up many times. This specimen comes from a study of Graves' ophthalmopathy and Graves' hyperthyroidism. Germline CDR1 is DFQATT and CDR2 is SNEGSKA (reference sequence). With V trimmed by 3 bases and J by 0 bases, 4 bases remained unmatched. The CDR3 has 15 residues. For repertoire sequencing, the TCR beta CDR3 regions were amplified from RNA transcripts. RT-PCR with HTBI primers came first, then second-round multiplex PCR. TCRdb called the multiplex PCR reads again in MiXCR, with one record for every CDR3 protein. The sample records about 550,000 distinct CDR3 sequences, 35% to 40% being singletons.

V usage is TRBV20-1 and J usage is TRBJ2-2, with 7 nucleotides matching TRBD1. This receptor was obtained from an adult man with Graves' hyperthyroidism. The specimen was peripheral blood or thyroid tissue (not recorded which). Here the CDR3 reads CSARSQGANTGELFF. CDR3 sequence (DNA): TGCAGTGCTAGGAGTCAGGGGGCGAACACCGGGGAGCTGTTTTTT.